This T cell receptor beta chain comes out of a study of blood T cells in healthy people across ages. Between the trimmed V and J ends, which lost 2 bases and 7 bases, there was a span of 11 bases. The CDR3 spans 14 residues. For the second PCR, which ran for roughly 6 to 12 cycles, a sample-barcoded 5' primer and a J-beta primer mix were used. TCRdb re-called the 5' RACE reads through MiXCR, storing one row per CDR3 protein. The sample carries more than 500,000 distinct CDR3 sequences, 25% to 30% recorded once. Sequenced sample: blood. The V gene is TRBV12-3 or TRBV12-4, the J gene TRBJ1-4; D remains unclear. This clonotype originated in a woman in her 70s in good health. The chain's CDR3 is CASSLQMTSEKLFF. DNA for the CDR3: TGTGCCAGCAGTTTACAGATGACGAGTGAAAAACTGTTTTTT.